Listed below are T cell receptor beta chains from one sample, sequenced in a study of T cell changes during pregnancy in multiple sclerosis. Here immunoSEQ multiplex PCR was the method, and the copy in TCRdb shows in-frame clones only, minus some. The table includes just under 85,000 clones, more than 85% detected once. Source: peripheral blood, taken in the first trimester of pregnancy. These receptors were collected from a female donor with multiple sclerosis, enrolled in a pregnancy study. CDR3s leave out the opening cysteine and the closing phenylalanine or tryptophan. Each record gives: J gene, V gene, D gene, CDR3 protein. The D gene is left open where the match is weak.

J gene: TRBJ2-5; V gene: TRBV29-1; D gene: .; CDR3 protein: SVEMRETQY
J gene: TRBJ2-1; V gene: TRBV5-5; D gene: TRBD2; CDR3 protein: ASSWLAGEYNEQF
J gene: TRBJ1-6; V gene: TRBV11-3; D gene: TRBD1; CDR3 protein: ASSLGQGNSPLH
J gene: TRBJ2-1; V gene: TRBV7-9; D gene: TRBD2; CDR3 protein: ASSRYVLADNEQF
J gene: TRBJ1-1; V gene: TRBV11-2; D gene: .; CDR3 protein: ASSNTGKGNTEAF
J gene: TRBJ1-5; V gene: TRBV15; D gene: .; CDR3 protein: ATSKTTGSAQPQH
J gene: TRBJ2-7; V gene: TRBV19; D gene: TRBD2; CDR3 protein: ASSSGLFYEQY
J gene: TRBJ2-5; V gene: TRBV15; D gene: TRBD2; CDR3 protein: ATSRDRGLAGGWGAGQY
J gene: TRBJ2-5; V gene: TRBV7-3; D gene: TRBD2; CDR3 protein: ASSAGLGETQY
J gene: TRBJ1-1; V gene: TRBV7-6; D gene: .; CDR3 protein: ASSLERGEAF
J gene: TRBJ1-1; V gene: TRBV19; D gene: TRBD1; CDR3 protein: ASSKMTGVNTEAF
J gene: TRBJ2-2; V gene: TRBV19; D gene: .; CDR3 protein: ASRQGTSPGELF
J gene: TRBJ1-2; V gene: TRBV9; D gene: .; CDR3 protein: ASSVGVVGAYGYT
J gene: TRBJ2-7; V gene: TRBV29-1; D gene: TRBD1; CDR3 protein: SAHDRAEQY
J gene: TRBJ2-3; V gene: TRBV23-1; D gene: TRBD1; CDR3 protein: ASTSTDRESSDTQY
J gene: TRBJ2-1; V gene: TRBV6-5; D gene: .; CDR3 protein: ASSYSDTRSYNEQF
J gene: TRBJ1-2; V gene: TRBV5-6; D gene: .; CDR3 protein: ASRDGQVGYT